This T cell receptor (beta chain) was obtained from a study of CD8+CD57+ T cells in acquired aplastic anemia. The overall study: Average DNA yield from sorted CD4+ and CD8+ cells was around 3 ug. Whole-study findings and limits: Patients and controls turned out to have more than 25 CD8+ CDR3 sequences in common. In CD8+ cells, Simpson's diversity showed no significant difference between patients and controls.

With regard to this clonotype: Its antigen is not identified.

Genomic DNA, serving as template, underwent TCR beta VDJ and CDR3 profiling. Each CDR3 protein gets one entry after TCRdb re-called the reads with MiXCR. This sample has around 250,000 distinct CDR3 sequences; around three fifths occur once, and the top ten carry approximately 8.2%. This clonotype was sampled from a human donor with severe aplastic anemia or a healthy control (not recorded which). Source material: sorted CD4+, CD8+, or CD8+CD57+ T cells (not recorded which) from PBMCs.

CDR3 amino acids: CSASPPTGDHNSPLHF. The CDR3 DNA sequence: TGCAGTGCTAGCCCCCCGACAGGGGACCATAATTCACCCCTCCACTTT. This chain joins TRBV20-1 and TRBJ1-6; 8 bases match TRBD1. The V gene end was trimmed by 3 bases and the J gene end by 5 bases; junction bases not matched to a gene: 9. In germline, CDR1 is DFQATT, CDR2 SNEGSKA (reference sequence). This CDR3 is 16 amino acids long.